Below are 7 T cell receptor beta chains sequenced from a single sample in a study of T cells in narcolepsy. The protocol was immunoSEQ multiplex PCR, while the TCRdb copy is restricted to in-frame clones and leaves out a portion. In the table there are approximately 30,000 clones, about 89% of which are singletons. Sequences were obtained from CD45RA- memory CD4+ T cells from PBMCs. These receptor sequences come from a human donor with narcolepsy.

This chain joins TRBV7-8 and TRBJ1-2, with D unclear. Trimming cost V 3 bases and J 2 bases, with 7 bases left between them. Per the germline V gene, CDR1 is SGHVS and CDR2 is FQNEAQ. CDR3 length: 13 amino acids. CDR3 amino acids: CASSLEHNYGYTF. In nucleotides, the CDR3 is TGTGCCAGCAGCTTGGAACACAACTATGGCTACACCTTC.

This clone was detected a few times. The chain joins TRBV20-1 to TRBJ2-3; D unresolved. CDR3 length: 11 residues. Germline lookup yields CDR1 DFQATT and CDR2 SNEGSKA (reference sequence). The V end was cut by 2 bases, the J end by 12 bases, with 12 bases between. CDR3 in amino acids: CSARMQINQYF. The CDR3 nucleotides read TGCAGTGCTAGAATGCAGATTAATCAGTATTTT.

The CDR3: CASSEGYDREAFF. The CDR3 DNA reads TGTGCCAGCAGTGAAGGCTACGACAGGGAAGCTTTCTTT. The chain combines TRBV2 with TRBJ1-1, with D maybe TRBD1 (6 bases). Germline CDR1 is SNHLY and CDR2 is FYNNEI. The CDR3 extends over 13 amino acids. Trimming removed 1 base at V and 8 bases at J, with 11 bases between.

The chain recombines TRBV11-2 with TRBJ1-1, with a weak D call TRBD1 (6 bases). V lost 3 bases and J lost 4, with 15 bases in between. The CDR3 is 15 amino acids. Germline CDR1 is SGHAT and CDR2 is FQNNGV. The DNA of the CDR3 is TGTGCCAGCAGCTTCATGGACCGACAGGTCACTGAAGCTTTCTTT. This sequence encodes CASSFMDRQVTEAFF.

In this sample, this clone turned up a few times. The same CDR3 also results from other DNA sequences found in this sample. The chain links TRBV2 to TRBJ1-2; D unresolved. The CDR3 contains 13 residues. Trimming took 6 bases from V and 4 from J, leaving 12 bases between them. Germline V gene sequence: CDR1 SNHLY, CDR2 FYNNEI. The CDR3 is CASSLGPRYGYTF. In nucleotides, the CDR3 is TGTGCCAGCAGCCTAGGGCCTCGCTATGGCTACACCTTC.

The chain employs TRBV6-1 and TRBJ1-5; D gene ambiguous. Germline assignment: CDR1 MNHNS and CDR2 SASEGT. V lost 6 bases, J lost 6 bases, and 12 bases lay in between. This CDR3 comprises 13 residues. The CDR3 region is CASRLTTGQPQHF. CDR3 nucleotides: TGTGCCAGCAGGCTAACGACTGGTCAGCCCCAGCATTTT.

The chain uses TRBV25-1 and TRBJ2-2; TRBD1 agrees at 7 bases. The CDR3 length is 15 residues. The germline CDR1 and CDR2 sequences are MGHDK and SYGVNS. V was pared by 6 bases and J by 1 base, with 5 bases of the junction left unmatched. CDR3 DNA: TGTGCCAGCAGACAGACAGGGCTGAACACCGGGGAGCTGTTTTTT. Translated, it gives CASRQTGLNTGELFF.